This TCR beta chain originates from a study of OX40 agonist ivuxolimab in advanced cancers. Across the study: Ivuxolimab, an antibody that agonizes OX40 (CD134), was administered to the patients. Three dose-escalation patients had partial responses: one with hepatocellular carcinoma and two with cutaneous melanoma. Findings and limits, study-wide: Also showing low normalized T-cell clonal expansion were some of the nonresponders.

V was clipped by 5 bases and J by 1 base; unmatched bases: 8. The germline V gene encodes CDR1 SGHVS and CDR2 FQNEAQ. CDR3 size: 16 residues. Regarding this clone: Its target is unknown.

The table came from immunoSEQ multiplex PCR; TCRdb's copy has only in-frame clones and leaves some out. This sample carries 65,000 to 80,000 clones, around 87% of them seen once, and the ten largest clones take 0.2% to 0.3%. The chain has TRBV7-8 and TRBJ2-4, with 7 bases matching TRBD1. The sample consisted of CD4+ or CD8+ T cells sorted from blood, taken in a trial of the OX40 agonist ivuxolimab. The TCR sequence derives from an adult with an advanced solid tumor such as melanoma, head and neck, liver or kidney cancer. The CDR3 DNA reads as TGTGCCAGCAGCATTGGACAGGCTCTGGCCAAAAACATTCAGTACTTC. As protein: CASSIGQALAKNIQYF.